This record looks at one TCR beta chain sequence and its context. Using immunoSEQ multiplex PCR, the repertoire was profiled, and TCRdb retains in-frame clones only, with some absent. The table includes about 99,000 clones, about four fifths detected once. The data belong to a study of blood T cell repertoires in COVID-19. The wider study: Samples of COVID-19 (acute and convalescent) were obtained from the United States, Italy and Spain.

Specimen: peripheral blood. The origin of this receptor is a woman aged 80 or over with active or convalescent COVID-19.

CDR3 sequence reads: CASSLSTSGGYNEQFF. The CDR3 DNA sequence: TGTGCCAGCAGCCTCAGCACTAGCGGGGGGTACAATGAGCAGTTCTTC. This chain uses TRBV11-3 with TRBJ2-1, with TRBD2 matching 12 bases. Germline CDR1 is SGHNT and CDR2 is YENEEA. The CDR3 has 16 residues. Germline trimming cut 5 bases from V and 4 bases from J; bases unmatched to any gene: 6. Based on the CDR3 plus reference TRBV11-3 and TRBJ2-1, the full variable domain is EAGVVQSPRYKIIEKKQPVAFWCNPISGHNTLYWYLQNLGQGPELLIRYENEEAVDDSQLPKDRFSAERLKGVDSTLKIQPAELGDSAVYLCASSLSTSGGYNEQFFGPGTRLTVL.